The rows below give T cell receptor beta chains drawn from one sample of a study of T cells in Graves' hyperthyroidism and ophthalmopathy. TCRdb itself ran the multiplex PCR reads through MiXCR, one entry per CDR3 protein. The profile shows about 360,000 distinct CDR3 sequences, roughly 12% of them singletons. The sequenced sample was blood. These receptors originate from a man between 25 and 39 years old with Graves' hyperthyroidism that later progressed to Graves' ophthalmopathy. Each CDR3 is given with its conserved first and last residue.

V	J	CDR3
TRBV10-3	TRBJ2-5	CAISWTDQETQYF
TRBV28	TRBJ2-7	CASSLGEPYEQYF
TRBV20-1	TRBJ2-3	CSARGTSGVDTQYF
TRBV11-3	TRBJ1-1	CASSQGFSEAFF
TRBV6-1	TRBJ1-1	CASSGDQVDAFF
TRBV5-5	TRBJ1-5	CASSSDRLDNQPQHF
TRBV7-9	TRBJ2-5	CASSSQRGGETQYF
TRBV7-9	TRBJ2-7	CASSLIPGTSGNYEQYF
TRBV5-1	TRBJ2-2	CASSLSTPGTGELFF
TRBV11-3	TRBJ2-7	CASSFPSRDRSYEQYF
TRBV19	TRBJ2-6	CASGPTSGANVLTF
TRBV25-1	TRBJ1-2	CASSDWDDRGGGYTF
TRBV19	TRBJ2-1	CASSIGGGLRVPYNEQFF
TRBV28	TRBJ1-2	CASSSHSGGGFYGYTF
TRBV12-3/TRBV12-4	TRBJ2-5	CASSGTSKETQYF
TRBV3-1	TRBJ1-1	CASSHSAVTEAFF
TRBV9	TRBJ1-1	CASSPREGNTEAFF
TRBV20-1	TRBJ2-3	CSARDRGGGDTQYF
TRBV6-1	TRBJ1-1	CASSERHLNTEAFF
TRBV20-1	TRBJ2-7	CSALGPYEQYF
TRBV18	TRBJ1-2	CASSPIRTLGDGYTF
TRBV18	TRBJ2-7	CASSLGFIYEQYF